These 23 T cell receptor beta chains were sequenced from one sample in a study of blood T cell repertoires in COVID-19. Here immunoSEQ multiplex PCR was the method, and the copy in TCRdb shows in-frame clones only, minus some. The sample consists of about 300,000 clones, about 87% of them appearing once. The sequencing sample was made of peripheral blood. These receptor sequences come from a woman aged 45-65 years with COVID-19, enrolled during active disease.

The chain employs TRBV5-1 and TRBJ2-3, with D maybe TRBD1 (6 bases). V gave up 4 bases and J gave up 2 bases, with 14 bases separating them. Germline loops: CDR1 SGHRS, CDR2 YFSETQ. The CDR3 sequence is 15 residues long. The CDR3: CASSEGQFTTDTQYF. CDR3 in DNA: TGCGCCAGCAGCGAAGGACAGTTTACCACAGATACGCAGTATTTT. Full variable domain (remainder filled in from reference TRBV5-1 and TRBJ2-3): KAGVTQTPRYLIKTRGQQVTLSCSPISGHRSVSWYQQTPGQGLQFLFEYFSETQRNKGNFPGRFSGRQFSNSRSEMNVSTLELGDSALYLCASSEGQFTTDTQYFGPGTRLTVL.

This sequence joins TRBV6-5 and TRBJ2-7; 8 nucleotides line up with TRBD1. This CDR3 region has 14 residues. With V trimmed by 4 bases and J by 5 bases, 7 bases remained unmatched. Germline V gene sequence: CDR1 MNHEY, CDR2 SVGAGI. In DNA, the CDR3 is TGTGCCAGCAGTTTCGGACAGGGTAAGAACGAGCAGTACTTC. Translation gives CASSFGQGKNEQYF.

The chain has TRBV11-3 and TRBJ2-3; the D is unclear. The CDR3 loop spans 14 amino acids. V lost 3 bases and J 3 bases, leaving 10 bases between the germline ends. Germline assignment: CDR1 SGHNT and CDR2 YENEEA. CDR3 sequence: CASSLAYGTDTQYF. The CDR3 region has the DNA TGTGCCAGCAGCTTGGCGTACGGGACAGATACGCAGTATTTT.

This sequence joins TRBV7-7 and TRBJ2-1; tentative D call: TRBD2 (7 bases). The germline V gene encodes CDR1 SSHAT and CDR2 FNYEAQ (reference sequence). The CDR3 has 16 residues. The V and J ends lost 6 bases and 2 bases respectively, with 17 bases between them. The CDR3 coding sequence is TGTGCCAGCAGTTCAAGTTCGGGGGGCGCCTACAATGAGCAGTTCTTC. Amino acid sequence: CASSSSSGGAYNEQFF.

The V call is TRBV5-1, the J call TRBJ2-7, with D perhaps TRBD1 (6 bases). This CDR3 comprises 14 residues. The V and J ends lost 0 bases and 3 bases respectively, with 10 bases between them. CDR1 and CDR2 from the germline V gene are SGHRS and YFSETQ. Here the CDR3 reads CASSLEPQGYEQYF. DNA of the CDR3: TGCGCCAGCAGCTTGGAACCACAGGGCTACGAGCAGTACTTC.

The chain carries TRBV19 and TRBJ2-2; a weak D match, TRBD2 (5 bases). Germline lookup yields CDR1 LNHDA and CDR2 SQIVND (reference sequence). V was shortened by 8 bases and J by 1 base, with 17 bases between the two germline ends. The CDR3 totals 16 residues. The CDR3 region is CASSRLGAENTGELFF. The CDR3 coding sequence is TGTGCCAGTTCTCGGCTGGGAGCAGAGAACACCGGGGAGCTGTTTTTT.

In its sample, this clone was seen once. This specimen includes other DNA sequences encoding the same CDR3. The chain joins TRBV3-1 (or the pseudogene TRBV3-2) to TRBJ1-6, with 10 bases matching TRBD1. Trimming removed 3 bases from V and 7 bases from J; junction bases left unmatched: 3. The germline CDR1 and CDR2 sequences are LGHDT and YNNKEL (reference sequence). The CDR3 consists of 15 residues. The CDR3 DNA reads TGTGCCAGCAGCCAGGGACAGGGGTACAATTCACCCCTCCACTTT. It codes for CASSQGQGYNSPLHF.

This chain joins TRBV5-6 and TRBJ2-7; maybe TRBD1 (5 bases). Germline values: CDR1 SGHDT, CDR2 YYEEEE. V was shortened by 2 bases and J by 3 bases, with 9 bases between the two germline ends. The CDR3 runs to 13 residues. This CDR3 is CASSFGAGYEQYF. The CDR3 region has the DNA TGTGCCAGCAGCTTTGGGGCAGGCTACGAGCAGTACTTC.

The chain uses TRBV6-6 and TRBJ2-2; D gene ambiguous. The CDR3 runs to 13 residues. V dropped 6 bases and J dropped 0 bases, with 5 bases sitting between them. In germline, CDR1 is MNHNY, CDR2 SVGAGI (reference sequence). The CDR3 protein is CASRGSNTGELFF. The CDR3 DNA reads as TGTGCCAGCAGGGGCTCGAACACCGGGGAGCTGTTTTTT.

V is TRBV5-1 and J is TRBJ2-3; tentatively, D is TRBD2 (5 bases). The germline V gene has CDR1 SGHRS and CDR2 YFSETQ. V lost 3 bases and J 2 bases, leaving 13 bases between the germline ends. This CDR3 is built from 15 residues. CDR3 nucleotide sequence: TGCGCCAGCAGCTCAAGCGGAGCTTACACAGATACGCAGTATTTT. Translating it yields CASSSSGAYTDTQYF.

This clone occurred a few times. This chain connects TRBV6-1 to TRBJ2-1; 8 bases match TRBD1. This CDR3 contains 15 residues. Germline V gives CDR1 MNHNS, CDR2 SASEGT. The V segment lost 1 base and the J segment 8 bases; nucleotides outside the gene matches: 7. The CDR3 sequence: CASSEVTGGTDEQFF. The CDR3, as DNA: TGTGCCAGCAGTGAAGTTACAGGGGGAACGGATGAGCAGTTCTTC.

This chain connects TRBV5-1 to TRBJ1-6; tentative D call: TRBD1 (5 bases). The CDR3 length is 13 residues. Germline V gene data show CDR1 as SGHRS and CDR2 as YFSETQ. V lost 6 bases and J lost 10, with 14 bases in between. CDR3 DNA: TGCGCCAGCATGCGGGGGTCGGGGTCACCCCTCCACTTT. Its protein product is CASMRGSGSPLHF.

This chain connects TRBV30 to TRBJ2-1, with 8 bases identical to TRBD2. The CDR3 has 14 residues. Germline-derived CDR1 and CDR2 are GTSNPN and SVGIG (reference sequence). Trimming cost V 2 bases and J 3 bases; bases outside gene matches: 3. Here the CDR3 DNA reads TGTGCCTGGAGTAGCGGGAGTGGCTACAATGAGCAGTTCTTC. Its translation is CAWSSGSGYNEQFF.

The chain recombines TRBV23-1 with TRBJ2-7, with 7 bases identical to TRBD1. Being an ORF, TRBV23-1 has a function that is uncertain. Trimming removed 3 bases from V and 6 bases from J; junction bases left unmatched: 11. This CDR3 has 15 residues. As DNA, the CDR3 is TGCGCCAGCAGTCATTGTACAGGGGCTGTCGGCGAGCAGTACTTC. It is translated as CASSHCTGAVGEQYF.

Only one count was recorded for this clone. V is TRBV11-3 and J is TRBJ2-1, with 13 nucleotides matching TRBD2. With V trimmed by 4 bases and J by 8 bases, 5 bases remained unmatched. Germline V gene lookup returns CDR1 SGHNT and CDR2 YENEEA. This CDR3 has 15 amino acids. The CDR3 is CASSSRTSGRDEQFF. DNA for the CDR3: TGTGCCAGCAGCTCCCGGACTAGCGGGAGAGATGAGCAGTTCTTC.

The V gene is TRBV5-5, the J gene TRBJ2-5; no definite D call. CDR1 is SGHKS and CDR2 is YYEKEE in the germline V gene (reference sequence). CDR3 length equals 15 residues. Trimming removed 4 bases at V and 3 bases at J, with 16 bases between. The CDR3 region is CASSLLQMSEETQYF. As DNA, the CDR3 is TGTGCCAGCAGCCTCCTCCAAATGAGTGAAGAGACCCAGTACTTC.

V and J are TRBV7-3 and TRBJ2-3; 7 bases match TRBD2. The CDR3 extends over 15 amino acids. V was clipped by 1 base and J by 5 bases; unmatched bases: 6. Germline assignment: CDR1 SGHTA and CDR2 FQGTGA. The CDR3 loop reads CASSLSGSKGDTQYF. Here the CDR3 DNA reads TGTGCCAGCAGCTTAAGCGGGAGTAAGGGAGATACGCAGTATTTT.

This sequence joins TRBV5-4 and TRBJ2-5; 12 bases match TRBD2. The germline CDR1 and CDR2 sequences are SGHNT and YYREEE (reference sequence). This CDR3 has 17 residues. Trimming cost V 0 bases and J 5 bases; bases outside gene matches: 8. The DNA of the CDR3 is TGTGCCAGCAGCTTGGGTCTAGCGGGAGGGCAGGGGGAGACCCAGTACTTC. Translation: CASSLGLAGGQGETQYF.

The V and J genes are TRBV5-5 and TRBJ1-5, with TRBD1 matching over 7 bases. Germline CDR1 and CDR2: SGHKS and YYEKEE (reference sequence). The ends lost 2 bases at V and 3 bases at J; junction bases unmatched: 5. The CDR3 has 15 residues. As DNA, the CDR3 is TGTGCCAGCAGCTTTTCCGGGACAGTCAATCAGCCCCAGCATTTT. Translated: CASSFSGTVNQPQHF.

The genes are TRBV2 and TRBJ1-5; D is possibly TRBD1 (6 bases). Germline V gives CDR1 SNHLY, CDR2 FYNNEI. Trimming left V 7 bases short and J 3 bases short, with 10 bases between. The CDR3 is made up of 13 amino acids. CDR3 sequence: CASTRDTNQPQHF. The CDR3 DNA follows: TGTGCCAGCACCCGGGACACCAATCAGCCCCAGCATTTT.

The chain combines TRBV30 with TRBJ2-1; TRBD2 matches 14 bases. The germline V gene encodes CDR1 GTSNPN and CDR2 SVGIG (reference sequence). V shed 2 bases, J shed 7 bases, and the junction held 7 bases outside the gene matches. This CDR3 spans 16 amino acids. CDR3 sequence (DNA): TGTGCCTGGAGTAGACCGGGACTAGCGGGAGCGAATGAGCAGTTCTTC. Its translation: CAWSRPGLAGANEQFF.

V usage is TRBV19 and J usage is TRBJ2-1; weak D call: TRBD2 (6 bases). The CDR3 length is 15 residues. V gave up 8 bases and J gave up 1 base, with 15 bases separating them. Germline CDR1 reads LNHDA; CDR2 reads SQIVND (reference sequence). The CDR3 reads CASQAGPNSYNEQFF. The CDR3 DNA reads TGTGCCAGTCAGGCGGGGCCGAATTCCTACAATGAGCAGTTCTTC. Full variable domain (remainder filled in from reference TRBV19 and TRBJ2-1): DGGITQSPKYLFRKEGQNVTLSCEQNLNHDAMYWYRQDPGQGLRLIYYSQIVNDFQKGDIAEGYSVSREKKESFPLTVTSAQKNPTAFYLCASQAGPNSYNEQFFGPGTRLTVL.

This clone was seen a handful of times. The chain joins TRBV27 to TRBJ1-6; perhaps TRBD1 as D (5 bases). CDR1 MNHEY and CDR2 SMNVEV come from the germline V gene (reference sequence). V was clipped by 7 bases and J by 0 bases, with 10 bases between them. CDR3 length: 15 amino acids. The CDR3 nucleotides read TGTGCCAGCAATCCTCAGGGCTCCTATAATTCACCCCTCCACTTT. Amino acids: CASNPQGSYNSPLHF.